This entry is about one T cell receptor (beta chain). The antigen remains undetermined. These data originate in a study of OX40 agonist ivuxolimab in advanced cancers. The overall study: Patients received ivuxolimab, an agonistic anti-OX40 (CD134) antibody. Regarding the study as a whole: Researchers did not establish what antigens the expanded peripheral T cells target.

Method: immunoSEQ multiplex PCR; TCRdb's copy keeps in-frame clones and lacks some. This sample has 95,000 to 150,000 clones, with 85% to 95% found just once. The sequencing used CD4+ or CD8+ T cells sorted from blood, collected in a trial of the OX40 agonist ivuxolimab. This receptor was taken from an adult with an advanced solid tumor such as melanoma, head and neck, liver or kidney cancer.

CDR3 coding DNA: TGTGCCAGCAGTTCCCTCCTGGGCGGCTACACCTTC. Its protein is CASSSLLGGYTF. The genes are TRBV28 and TRBJ1-2; D remains ambiguous. Germline CDR1 is MDHEN and CDR2 is SYDVKM. With 4 bases removed from V and 8 bases from J, the gap between germline ends came to 11 bases. CDR3 length: 12 residues.